Listed here are 30 T cell receptor beta chains from one sample, sequenced in a study of T cell repertoires in cytomegalovirus infection. TCRdb itself ran the reads through MiXCR, one entry per CDR3 protein. The sample contains approximately 110,000 distinct CDR3 sequences, 30% to 40% of which appear only once. For these TCRs, the target antigens are not known. The specimen was CD8+ T cells from cultured PBMCs, collected from culture after CMV antigen stimulation. The receptors derive from a human donor in good health (CMV status not recorded). Some clones in this sample may be carry-over from other donors' samples.

The chain links TRBV5-5 to TRBJ1-4, with 8 bases that match TRBD1. V lost 3 bases to trimming and J lost 5 bases; unmatched junction nucleotides: 9. The CDR3 spans 16 residues. Germline loops: CDR1 SGHKS, CDR2 YYEKEE (reference sequence). The CDR3, as DNA: TGTGCCAGCAGCTCGGACAGGGCTAATAGAAATGAAAAACTGTTTTTT. This translates into CASSSDRANRNEKLFF.

The chain uses TRBV6-1 and TRBJ2-5; 11 bases align to TRBD2. Germline V gene sequence: CDR1 MNHNS, CDR2 SASEGT. The trim removed 1 base at V and 1 base at J, leaving 5 bases unmatched. CDR3 size: 17 residues. The CDR3 nucleotides are TGTGCCAGCAGTGAAGAGGATAGCGGGGGGGGCCAAGAGACCCAGTACTTC. Residues: CASSEEDSGGGQETQYF.

The gene calls are TRBV5-3 and TRBJ2-5; no clear D. TRBV5-3 counts as an open reading frame of uncertain function. The CDR3 runs to 18 residues. Trimming cost V 1 base and J 5 bases, with 24 bases left between them. CDR3 protein: CARSLRSSGPHGRETQYF. The CDR3 coding sequence is TGTGCCAGAAGCTTGCGGTCTTCAGGTCCACACGGTAGGGAGACCCAGTACTTC.

This clonotype was counted many times. The chain carries TRBV7-2 and TRBJ2-2, with 7 positions matching TRBD2. Germline-derived CDR1 and CDR2 are SGHTA and FQGNSA. The length of the CDR3 is 15 residues. The V gene end was trimmed by 1 base and the J gene end by 5 bases; junction bases not matched to a gene: 4. In DNA, the CDR3 is TGTGCCAGCAGCTTAGTCCTGGGGGGGACCGGGGAGCTGTTTTTT. This translates into CASSLVLGGTGELFF.

This clonotype turned up a few times. V and J are TRBV6-2 or TRBV6-3 and TRBJ1-1, with TRBD1 identical over 9 bases. Trimming took 3 bases from V and 0 from J; bases not matched to a gene: 5. CDR1 and CDR2 (germline): MNHEY, SVGEGT. The CDR3 has 16 residues. The CDR3 loop reads CASSYRDRVLNTEAFF. The CDR3 nucleotides read TGTGCCAGCAGTTATCGGGACAGGGTCCTGAACACTGAAGCTTTCTTT.

The table lists this clonotype with many counts. This rearrangement joins TRBV20-1 to TRBJ1-6; 9 bases fit TRBD1. Trimming took 6 bases from V and 10 from J; bases not matched to a gene: 19. Germline V gene lookup returns CDR1 DFQATT and CDR2 SNEGSKA (reference sequence). The CDR3 is made up of 17 amino acids. CDR3 coding DNA: TGCAGTGCCCGACCCGGGACAGGGACGGGGCTTTGGTCACCCCTCCACTTT. It yields the protein CSARPGTGTGLWSPLHF.

This clonotype was detected only a few times. J is TRBJ1-5 and V is TRBV7-9; D uncertain. Germline CDR1 and CDR2: SEHNR and FQNEAQ (reference sequence). The CDR3 sequence is 17 residues long. V shed 1 base and J shed 2 bases, with 15 bases lying between them. The CDR3 coding sequence is TGTGCCAGCAGCTTAGTTGCGAGCGGGTACGGCAATCAGCCCCAGCATTTT. Translating gives CASSLVASGYGNQPQHF.

The chain combines TRBV6-4 with TRBJ2-3; weak D call: TRBD1 (6 bases). CDR1 MRHNA and CDR2 SNTAGT come from the germline V gene. The V gene lost 5 bases and the J gene lost 0 bases, with 12 bases spanning the gap. The CDR3 is 15 amino acids. The DNA of the CDR3 is TGTGCCAGCAGTCCGGGACACCAGAGCACAGATACGCAGTATTTT. It codes for CASSPGHQSTDTQYF.

A few counts support this clonotype. CDR3: CASSFVAGGDYEQYF. Here the CDR3 DNA reads TGTGCCAGCAGCTTTGTAGCGGGGGGGGACTACGAGCAGTACTTC. This chain links TRBV7-2 with TRBJ2-7; 11 bases align to TRBD2. This CDR3 is built from 15 residues. Germline V lookup: CDR1 SGHTA, CDR2 FQGNSA. After removal of 3 bases from V and 3 bases from J, the junction contained 4 bases not matched to a gene. Filled out from reference TRBV7-2 and TRBJ2-7, the complete variable domain reads GAGVSQSPSNKVTEKGKDVELRCDPISGHTALYWYRQSLGQGLEFLIYFQGNSAPDKSGLPSDRFSAERTGGSVSTLTIQRTQQEDSAVYLCASSFVAGGDYEQYFGPGTRLTVT.

This clonotype was picked up a small number of times. The rearrangement joins TRBV7-2 to TRBJ2-7; possibly TRBD1 for D (5 bases). CDR1 and CDR2 (germline): SGHTA, FQGNSA. The CDR3 is 17 amino acids. V was trimmed by 5 bases and J by 0 bases, leaving 20 bases between them. The CDR3 DNA reads TGTGCCAGCAGCCCAACCTTTCCAGGGCACAGCTCCTACGAGCAGTACTTC. The encoded protein is CASSPTFPGHSSYEQYF. The variable domain in full, with the rest retrieved from reference TRBV7-2 and TRBJ2-7, is GAGVSQSPSNKVTEKGKDVELRCDPISGHTALYWYRQSLGQGLEFLIYFQGNSAPDKSGLPSDRFSAERTGGSVSTLTIQRTQQEDSAVYLCASSPTFPGHSSYEQYFGPGTRLTVT.

This chain uses TRBV3-1 with TRBJ1-4; 10 bases align to TRBD1. The CDR3 is 14 residues long. V was pared by 4 bases and J by 7 bases, with 3 bases of the junction left unmatched. Germline V CDR1 and CDR2: LGHDT, YNNKEL (reference sequence). The chain's CDR3 is CASSRQGAGEKLFF. CDR3 DNA: TGTGCCAGCAGCCGACAGGGGGCAGGTGAAAAACTGTTTTTT. The full variable domain, with the rest looked up from reference TRBV3-1 and TRBJ1-4, is DTAVSQTPKYLVTQMGNDKSIKCEQNLGHDTMYWYKQDSKKFLKIMFSYNNKELIINETVPNRFSPKSPDKAHLNLHINSLELGDSAVYFCASSRQGAGEKLFFGSGTQLSVL.

The chain recombines TRBV6-1 with TRBJ2-7; 9 bases are a match to TRBD1. After removal of 0 bases from V and 3 bases from J, the junction contained 9 bases not matched to a gene. CDR1 MNHNS and CDR2 SASEGT come from the germline V gene. This CDR3 is built from 17 residues. Here the CDR3 DNA reads TGTGCCAGCAGTGAAGCGTTATCCGGGACAGGGCACTACGAGCAGTACTTC. Translated, it gives CASSEALSGTGHYEQYF.

The chain combines TRBV7-2 with TRBJ1-2, with D unresolved. Germline V gives CDR1 SGHTA, CDR2 FQGNSA. Trimming took off 5 bases at V and 3 bases at J, with 13 bases between the two ends. The CDR3 covers 14 residues. The CDR3 region is CASSRPEADYGYTF. The DNA for the CDR3 is TGTGCCAGCAGCCGTCCCGAGGCGGACTATGGCTACACCTTC.

This clonotype turned up a few times. The chain links TRBV2 to TRBJ2-2; D is ambiguous. Per the germline V gene, CDR1 is SNHLY and CDR2 is FYNNEI. V gave up 7 bases and J gave up 5 bases, with 11 bases separating them. The CDR3 is made up of 13 amino acids. This CDR3 is CASTPVNTGELFF. The CDR3 DNA sequence: TGTGCCAGCACCCCAGTAAATACCGGGGAGCTGTTTTTT.

In DNA, the CDR3 is TGCAGTGCTAGGGGGACTAGACAGGGAGTGAATGAGCAGTTCTTC. Translating gives CSARGTRQGVNEQFF. This rearrangement joins TRBV20-1 to TRBJ2-1; tentatively, D is TRBD2 (8 bases). Germline-derived CDR1 and CDR2 are DFQATT and SNEGSKA (reference sequence). CDR3 size: 15 residues. V was cut by 3 bases and J by 7 bases, with 19 bases left in between.

This clonotype was recorded many times. V is TRBV11-2 and J is TRBJ2-1; 7 bases line up with TRBD2. J was trimmed by 7 bases and V by 5 bases; bases with no gene match: 5. The CDR3 is made up of 13 amino acids. CDR1 is SGHAT, CDR2 FQNNGV, per germline. The CDR3 spells CASSPPGGNEQFF. The CDR3 DNA sequence: TGTGCCAGCAGCCCGCCGGGAGGAAATGAGCAGTTCTTC.

The sample holds many counts of this clonotype. This chain uses TRBV7-2 with TRBJ1-2, with 7 bases identical to TRBD1. Trimming at V came to 5 bases and at J to 2 bases, leaving 17 bases not matched to a gene. CDR3 size: 18 residues. The germline V gene encodes CDR1 SGHTA and CDR2 FQGNSA. The CDR3 DNA follows: TGTGCCAGCAGCCCGAATTTGGGACAGTTTCAAGACAACTATGGCTACACCTTC. The encoded protein is CASSPNLGQFQDNYGYTF.

This clonotype occurred a few times. The chain has TRBV4-1 and TRBJ2-7; D perhaps matches TRBD1 (6 bases). Germline CDR1 and CDR2: MGHRA and YSYEKL. The V gene lost 5 bases and the J gene lost 1 base, with 18 bases spanning the gap. This CDR3 region has 16 residues. Written as DNA, the CDR3 is TGCGCCAGCAGCGTATCCGGTACAGGGAGTTCCTACGAGCAGTACTTC. This translates into CASSVSGTGSSYEQYF.

The chain recombines TRBV6-4 with TRBJ1-6; TRBD1 matches 8 bases. V gave up 6 bases and J gave up 13 bases; unmatched junction bases: 11. Germline V gene lookup returns CDR1 MRHNA and CDR2 SNTAGT. This CDR3 is built from 14 residues. CDR3 sequence: CASRYGTGTTPLHF. Written as DNA, the CDR3 is TGTGCCAGCAGATACGGGACAGGAACGACCCCCCTCCACTTT.

V and J are TRBV28 and TRBJ1-2, with D unresolved. Trimming removed 5 bases at V and 5 bases at J, with 15 bases between. Germline CDR1 reads MDHEN; CDR2 reads SYDVKM. The CDR3 is 14 residues long. The DNA for the CDR3 is TGTGCCAGCAGTACCCGCGGTCCGAGGTATGGCTACACCTTC. It is translated as CASSTRGPRYGYTF.

The gene calls are TRBV7-3 and TRBJ2-3; a weak D match, TRBD1 (6 bases). Per germline, CDR1 SGHTA and CDR2 FQGTGA. Trimming shortened V by 0 bases and J by 2 bases, and 9 bases separated the two germline ends. This CDR3 contains 15 residues. CDR3 residues: CASSLTGANTDTQYF. The CDR3 region has the DNA TGTGCCAGCAGCTTAACGGGGGCCAACACAGATACGCAGTATTTT.

This clonotype has ten or more counts. The chain combines TRBV7-2 with TRBJ2-3; D gene ambiguous. There are 15 residues in the CDR3. V lost 0 bases and J lost 3, with 10 bases in between. CDR1 is SGHTA and CDR2 is FQGNSA in the germline V gene. Here the CDR3 reads CASSLAGRYTDTQYF. CDR3 in DNA: TGTGCCAGCAGCTTAGCGGGAAGATATACAGATACGCAGTATTTT.

V and J are TRBV12-3 or TRBV12-4 and TRBJ2-1; 11 bases are a match to TRBD1. The CDR3 is made up of 14 amino acids. Germline trimming cut 6 bases from V and 8 bases from J; bases unmatched to any gene: 6. The CDR3 bases are TGTGCCAGCAGAGGGACAGGGGGTGTCGATGAGCAGTTCTTC. Its translation: CASRGTGGVDEQFF.

This clonotype showed up just a few times. The rearrangement links TRBV27 to TRBJ2-3; a weak D match, TRBD2 (5 bases). Trimming removed 7 bases from V and 1 base from J, with 6 bases in between. Germline V gene data show CDR1 as MNHEY and CDR2 as SMNVEV (reference sequence). The CDR3 runs to 12 residues. In DNA form, the CDR3 reads TGTGCCAGCACCGGGGGCACAGATACGCAGTATTTT. Encoded protein: CASTGGTDTQYF.

The chain combines TRBV4-2 with TRBJ2-1, with 9 bases identical to TRBD2. The V gene's germline CDR1 is LGHNA and CDR2 YNFKEQ. Trimming took 3 bases from V and 3 from J; bases not matched to a gene: 6. The CDR3 spans 16 residues. CDR3 residues: CASSHPSSGDYNEQFF. The CDR3 region has the DNA TGTGCCAGCAGCCACCCCTCTAGCGGGGACTACAATGAGCAGTTCTTC.

This clonotype was recorded at least ten times. The chain joins TRBV7-8 to TRBJ1-6, with TRBD1 matching 11 bases. CDR1 SGHVS and CDR2 FQNEAQ come from the germline V gene. The CDR3 length is 15 residues. V trimming: 4 bases; J trimming: 5 bases; junction bases outside the gene matches: 1. The CDR3 DNA follows: TGTGCCAGCAGCTCGGGACAGGGGGATAATTCACCCCTCCACTTT. Amino acid sequence: CASSSGQGDNSPLHF.

This clonotype has just a few counts. The V and J genes are TRBV7-4 and TRBJ1-1; 10 bases fit TRBD1. The V gene's germline CDR1 is SGHVT and CDR2 SQSDAQ. The CDR3 extends over 18 amino acids. V shed 4 bases and J 0 bases; nucleotides not matched to a gene: 11. The CDR3 reads CASSSLTGGMIMNTEAFF. CDR3 sequence (DNA): TGTGCCAGCAGCTCCTTGACAGGGGGCATGATCATGAACACTGAAGCTTTCTTT.

The rearrangement uses TRBV28 and TRBJ1-5, with unresolved D. V gave up 6 bases and J gave up 0 bases, with 12 bases separating them. The germline CDR1 and CDR2 sequences are MDHEN and SYDVKM. The CDR3 is 15 residues long. The CDR3 sequence is CASRRRQNSNQPQHF. DNA of the CDR3: TGTGCCAGCAGAAGGAGGCAGAATAGCAATCAGCCCCAGCATTTT. Full variable domain (rest looked up from reference TRBV28 and TRBJ1-5): DVKVTQSSRYLVKRTGEKVFLECVQDMDHENMFWYRQDPGLGLRLIYFSYDVKMKEKGDIPEGYSVSREKKERFSLILESASTNQTSMYLCASRRRQNSNQPQHFGDGTRLSIL.

The rearrangement uses TRBV7-2 and TRBJ1-3, with TRBD1 identical over 11 bases. The CDR3 totals 20 residues. J gave up 1 base and V 5 bases, and 16 bases lay outside the gene matches. In germline, CDR1 is SGHTA, CDR2 FQGNSA. As DNA, the CDR3 is TGTGCCAGCAGCCCAGCGGACAGGGGGCTTAAGGCTGAGTCTGGAAACACCATATATTTT. This gives the protein CASSPADRGLKAESGNTIYF.

CDR3 bases: TGCGCCAGCAGCCCCACAGGGACAGGGGACGACCAGCCCCAGCATTTT. As protein: CASSPTGTGDDQPQHF. V is TRBV4-1 and J is TRBJ1-5; 10 positions match TRBD1. Unmatched junction bases numbered 10, after V lost 4 bases and J lost 7 bases. Germline CDR1 reads MGHRA; CDR2 reads YSYEKL. CDR3 length equals 16 residues.